A selection of T cell receptor beta chains follows, all from one sample in a study of control samples from healthy donors and cancer patients. The repertoire was sequenced with immunoSEQ multiplex PCR; TCRdb's copy has only in-frame clones and lacks some. This sample has about 120,000 clones, with over 75% found just once. Sample: PBMCs. The origin of the receptors is a woman aged 45-65 years with colorectal cancer. CDR3s leave out the opening cysteine and the closing phenylalanine or tryptophan.

v_gene	j_gene	CDR3aa
TRBV2	TRBJ1-5	ASSAADRGGGAQH
TRBV19	TRBJ2-5	ASSRGEGPHQETQY
TRBV7-9	TRBJ2-2	ASLGSRKGGTGELF
TRBV19	TRBJ1-4	ASRPTPGPDVNEKLF
TRBV12-5	TRBJ2-1	ASGFDAAEQF
TRBV28	TRBJ1-5	ASSSTGLNQPQH
TRBV5-1	TRBJ2-7	ASSRDRVAYEQY
TRBV30	TRBJ1-1	AWSVWTGRTEAF
TRBV5-1	TRBJ1-3	ASSRTGVGNTIY
TRBV7-9	TRBJ2-3	ASSFPPEREVGDTQY
TRBV7-3	TRBJ2-1	ASSFGTSGHNEQF
TRBV18	TRBJ2-1	ASSPPWGSGDSYNEQF
TRBV5-1	TRBJ1-2	ASSLGTALTENLYGYT
TRBV5-1	TRBJ2-1	ASSLGPGLENNEQF
TRBV5-4	TRBJ2-3	ASSASGDPSTDTQY
TRBV24-1	TRBJ1-2	ATSDPGYGYT
TRBV5-6	TRBJ2-3	ASSSGTGRTDTQY
TRBV24-1	TRBJ2-5	ATSDLSVAGGETQY
TRBV5-1	TRBJ2-3	ASRLEREPTDTQY
TRBV7-3	TRBJ2-5	ASSLTSIRGETQY
TRBV3-1/TRBV3-2	TRBJ2-2	ASSPRGGHGGELF
TRBV5-1	TRBJ2-1	ASSLVSSGMSREQF